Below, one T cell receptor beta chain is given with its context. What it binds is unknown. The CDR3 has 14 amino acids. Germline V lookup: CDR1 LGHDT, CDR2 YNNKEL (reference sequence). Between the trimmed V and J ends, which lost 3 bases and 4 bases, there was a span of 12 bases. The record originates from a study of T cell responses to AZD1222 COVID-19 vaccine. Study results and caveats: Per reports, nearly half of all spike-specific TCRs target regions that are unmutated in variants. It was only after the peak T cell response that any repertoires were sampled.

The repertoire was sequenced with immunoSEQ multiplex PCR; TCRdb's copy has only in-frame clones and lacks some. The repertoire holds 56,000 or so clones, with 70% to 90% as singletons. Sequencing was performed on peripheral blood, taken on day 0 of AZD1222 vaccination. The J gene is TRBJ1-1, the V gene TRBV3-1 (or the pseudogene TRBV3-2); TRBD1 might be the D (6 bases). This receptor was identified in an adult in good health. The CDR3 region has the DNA TGTGCCAGCAGCCAGGGGGGCCTGTCCACTGAAGCTTTCTTT. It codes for CASSQGGLSTEAFF.